What follows is one T cell receptor beta chain and its context. Its target is unknown. The data were taken from a study of cytomegalovirus exposure and HLA in healthy donors. Study-wide results and limits: Rarity characterized most TCR sequences, yet some public TCRs appeared in many donors.

With 60 Vbeta and 13 Jbeta primers, the PCR was carried out. Assay: immunoSEQ multiplex PCR; the TCRdb copy retains only in-frame clones and omits some. The sample contains around 180,000 clones, approximately 88% of which appear only once. Per the germline V gene, CDR1 is SGHDT and CDR2 is YYEEEE. The CDR3 contains 15 residues. J lost 0 bases, V lost 3 bases, and 3 bases had no gene match. This TCR was sampled from a boy between 10 and 17 years old in good health and CMV-seronegative. What was sequenced was PBMCs. The rearrangement links TRBV5-6 to TRBJ1-1, with 9 positions matching TRBD1. The CDR3 bases are TGTGCCAGCAGCTGGGGGACAGGGATGAACACTGAAGCTTTCTTT. Translating it yields CASSWGTGMNTEAFF.